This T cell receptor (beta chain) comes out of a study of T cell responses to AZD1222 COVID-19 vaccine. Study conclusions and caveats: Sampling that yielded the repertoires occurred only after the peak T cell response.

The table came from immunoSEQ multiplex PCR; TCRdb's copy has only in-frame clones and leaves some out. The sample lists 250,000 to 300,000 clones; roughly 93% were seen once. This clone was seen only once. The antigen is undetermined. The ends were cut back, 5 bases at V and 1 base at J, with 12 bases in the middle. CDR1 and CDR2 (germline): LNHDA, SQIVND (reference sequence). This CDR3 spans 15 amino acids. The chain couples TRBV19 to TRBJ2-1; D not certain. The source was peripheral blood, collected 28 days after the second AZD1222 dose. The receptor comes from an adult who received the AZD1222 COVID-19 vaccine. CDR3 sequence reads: CASSPRGRSYNEQFF. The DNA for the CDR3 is TGTGCCAGTAGTCCTAGAGGTAGGTCCTACAATGAGCAGTTCTTC.